This T cell receptor beta chain comes out of a study of shared clonotypes between healthy human individuals. Study details: Each donor had three CD4 naive, three CD4 memory, two CD8 naive and one CD8 memory plate.

Method: immunoSEQ multiplex PCR; TCRdb's copy keeps in-frame clones and lacks some. This sample yields just over 2,000,000 clones, of which roughly 94% are seen a single time; approximately 0.13% belongs to the top ten. This CDR3 region has 14 residues. With V trimmed by 4 bases and J by 6 bases, 9 bases remained unmatched. The germline CDR1 and CDR2 sequences are SGHRS and YFSETQ. Study findings and constraints: Clonotype sharing levels among donors were expected to vary with sequencing depth.

The donors, healthy adults who were HIV-negative, had experienced no recent acute infections or vaccinations. Naive CD4+ cells were CD45RA-selected; the remaining cells were memory. Note on this clone: The antigen is not known.

This TCR derives from a man aged 18 to 30 in good health. The V gene is TRBV5-1, the J gene TRBJ2-7, with 8 bases lining up with TRBD1. The sample was naive CD4+ T cells sorted from blood. The sample's subset: CD45RA+ positively selected. Here the CDR3 reads CASSGRTGNGEQYF. The CDR3 DNA reads TGCGCCAGCAGCGGACGGACAGGGAACGGCGAGCAGTACTTC.